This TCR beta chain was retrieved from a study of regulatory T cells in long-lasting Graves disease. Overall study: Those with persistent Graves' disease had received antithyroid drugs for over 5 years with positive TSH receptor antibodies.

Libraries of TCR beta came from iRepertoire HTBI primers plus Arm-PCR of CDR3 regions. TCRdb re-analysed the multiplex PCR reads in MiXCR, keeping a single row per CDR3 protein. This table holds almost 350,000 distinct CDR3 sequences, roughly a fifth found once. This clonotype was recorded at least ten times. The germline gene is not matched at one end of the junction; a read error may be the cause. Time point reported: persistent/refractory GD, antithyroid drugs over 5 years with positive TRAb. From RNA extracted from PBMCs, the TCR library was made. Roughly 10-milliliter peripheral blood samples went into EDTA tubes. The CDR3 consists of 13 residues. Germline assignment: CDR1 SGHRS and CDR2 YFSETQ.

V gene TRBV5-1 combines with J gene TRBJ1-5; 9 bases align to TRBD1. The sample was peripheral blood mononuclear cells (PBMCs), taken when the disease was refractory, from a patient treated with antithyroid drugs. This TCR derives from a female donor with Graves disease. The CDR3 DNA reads TGTGCCAGCAGCTTAACAGGGGGCCAGCCCCAGCATTTT. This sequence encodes CASSLTGGQPQHF.